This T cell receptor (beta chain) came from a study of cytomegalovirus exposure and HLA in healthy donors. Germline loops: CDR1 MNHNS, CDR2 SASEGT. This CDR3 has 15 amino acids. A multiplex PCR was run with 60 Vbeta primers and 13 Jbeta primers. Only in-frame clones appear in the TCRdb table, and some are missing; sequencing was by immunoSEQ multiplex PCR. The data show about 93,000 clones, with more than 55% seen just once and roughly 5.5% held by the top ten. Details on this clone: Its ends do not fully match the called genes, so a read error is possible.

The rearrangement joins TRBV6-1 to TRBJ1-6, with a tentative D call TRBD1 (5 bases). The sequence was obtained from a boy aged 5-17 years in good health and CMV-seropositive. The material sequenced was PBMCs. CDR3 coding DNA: TGTGCCAGCAGTGACCTATCAGGGTGGAGTTCACCCCTCAACTTT. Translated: CASSDLSGWSSPLNF.